The source of this TCR beta chain is a study of blood T cell repertoires in COVID-19. Germline values: CDR1 MNHEY, CDR2 SMNVEV (reference sequence). The CDR3 covers 14 residues. V lost 2 bases and J 7 bases, leaving 11 bases between the germline ends. Libraries were prepared by immunoSEQ multiplex PCR; TCRdb keeps only in-frame clonotypes and omits some of them. The sample carries around 58,000 clones, approximately 90% recorded once. This clonotype originated in a woman aged 40 to 50 who had recovered from COVID-19. This chain connects TRBV27 to TRBJ1-4, with a tentative D call TRBD1 (6 bases). Sequencing was done on a sample of PBMCs or T cells enriched from blood (not recorded which). The CDR3 protein is CASSLMGAGEKLFF. DNA for the CDR3: TGTGCCAGCAGTTTAATGGGGGCAGGTGAAAAACTGTTTTTT.